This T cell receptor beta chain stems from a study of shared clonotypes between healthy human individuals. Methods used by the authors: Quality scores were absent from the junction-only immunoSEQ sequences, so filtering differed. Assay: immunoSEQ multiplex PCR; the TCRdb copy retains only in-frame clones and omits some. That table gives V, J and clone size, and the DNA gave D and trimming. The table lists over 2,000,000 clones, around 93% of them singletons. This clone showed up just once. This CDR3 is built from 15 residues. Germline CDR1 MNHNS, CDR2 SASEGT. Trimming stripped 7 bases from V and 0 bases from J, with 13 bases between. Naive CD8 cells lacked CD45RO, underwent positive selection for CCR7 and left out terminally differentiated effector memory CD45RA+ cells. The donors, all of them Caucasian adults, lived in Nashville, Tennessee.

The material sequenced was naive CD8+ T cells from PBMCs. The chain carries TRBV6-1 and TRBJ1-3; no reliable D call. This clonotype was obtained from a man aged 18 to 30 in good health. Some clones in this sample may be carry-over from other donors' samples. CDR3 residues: CASTQDYSSGNTIYF. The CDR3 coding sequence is TGTGCCAGCACCCAAGATTACTCCTCTGGAAACACCATATATTTT.